This T cell receptor beta chain originates from a study of vaccination and CD4 T cells after COVID-19. Study outcomes and limitations: Clonotypes reactive to SARS-CoV-2 had a median that went up from 21 to 38, but not significantly.

Treatment: approximately 9-day PBMC culture with coronavirus spike peptide pools or control peptides (ViraFEST assay). Concerning this clonotype: Its antigen is unknown. At one end, the junction sequence differs from germline, possibly due to a read error.

Sequenced with the Oncomine TCR Beta short-read assay was DNA taken from cultured CD4+ T cells. MiXCR was run by TCRdb on the PCR reads, yielding one entry per CDR3 protein. Found here are over 25,000 distinct CDR3 sequences, roughly 57% of them singletons; the top ten hold 17%. CDR3 size: 12 residues. The chain joins TRBV23-1 to TRBJ2-7, with a tentative D call TRBD2 (6 bases). TRBV23-1 is an ORF, with its function uncertain. This material consisted of CD4+ T cells from blood, cultured in vitro, taken after SARS-CoV-2 vaccination. This sequence was found in a human donor who received a COVID-19 vaccine. The CDR3 reads CASSQRRGRPDF. The CDR3 coding sequence is TGCGCCAGCAGTCAAAGGAGGGGACGGCCCGACTTC.